The 9 T cell receptor beta chains in this list originate from one sample, sequenced in a study of blood T cell repertoires in COVID-19. Sequencing was performed with immunoSEQ multiplex PCR; in TCRdb, only in-frame clones are kept and a portion is missing. The table shows tens of thousands of clones, with nearly 90% occurring only once. Sequenced input: peripheral blood. These receptors came from a man in his fifties or sixties with acute or convalescent COVID-19.

As concerns this clone: One end of the junction fails to match germline, which may point to a read error. The V and J genes are TRBV7-7 and TRBJ2-5; no definite D call. Looked up from germline, CDR1 is SSHAT and CDR2 is FNYEAQ (reference sequence). This CDR3 is built from 15 residues. This CDR3 reads CASSLGLGLRETQYF. In DNA form, the CDR3 reads TGTGCTAGCAGCTTAGGTCTAGGCCTTAGGGAGACCCAGTACTTC.

The CDR3 DNA reads TGCGCCAGCAGCCAAGGGGACAGGGGGAACACTGAAGCTTTCTTT. It specifies CASSQGDRGNTEAFF. The chain uses TRBV4-1 and TRBJ1-1; TRBD1 matches 10 bases. Trimming removed 1 base from V and 1 base from J; junction bases left unmatched: 0. The CDR3 loop spans 15 amino acids. Per germline, CDR1 MGHRA and CDR2 YSYEKL.

The chain is built from TRBV9 and TRBJ1-6; D not certain. This CDR3 has 17 amino acids. Germline-derived CDR1 and CDR2 are SGDLS and YYNGEE. The germline V and J ends were trimmed by 6 bases and 7 bases, with 23 bases remaining between them. For the CDR3, the DNA is TGTGCCAGCAACTCTGCTTCCGGGATCTCATCAAATTCACCCCTCCACTTT. It specifies CASNSASGISSNSPLHF.

V and J are TRBV6-5 and TRBJ1-1, with a tentative D call TRBD1 (5 bases). In germline, CDR1 is MNHEY, CDR2 SVGAGI. Trimming stripped 2 bases from V and 1 base from J, with 11 bases between. The CDR3 sequence is 15 residues long. DNA for the CDR3: TGTGCCAGCAGTTACCCTTCTAGGGGGAACACTGAAGCTTTCTTT. It specifies CASSYPSRGNTEAFF.

V is TRBV19 and J is TRBJ1-5; TRBD1 might be the D (6 bases). The CDR3 covers 15 residues. Germline V CDR1 and CDR2: LNHDA, SQIVND (reference sequence). Trimming removed 4 bases at V and 3 bases at J, with 13 bases between. CDR3 in DNA: TGTGCCAGTAGTACTATTGGGACACTCAATCAGCCCCAGCATTTT. As protein: CASSTIGTLNQPQHF.

The chain joins TRBV24-1 to TRBJ1-1; 7 bases map to TRBD1. The germline V gene encodes CDR1 KGHDR and CDR2 SFDVKD. This CDR3 spans 15 amino acids. The J segment lost 2 bases and the V segment lost 3 bases, leaving 5 bases of the junction unmatched. The CDR3 reads CATSDPRTGNTEAFF. The CDR3 nucleotides are TGTGCCACCAGTGATCCGAGGACAGGAAACACTGAAGCTTTCTTT.

The V call is TRBV30, the J call TRBJ2-3; the D gene is possibly TRBD1 (5 bases). The CDR3 runs to 12 residues. Looked up from germline, CDR1 is GTSNPN and CDR2 is SVGIG (reference sequence). V was trimmed by 0 bases and J by 11 bases, leaving 12 bases between them. CDR3: CAWSVQALGQYF. The CDR3, as DNA: TGTGCCTGGAGTGTACAGGCCCTCGGGCAGTATTTT.

This clone was seen once. V and J are TRBV15 and TRBJ1-5; weak D call: TRBD1 (6 bases). The V gene's germline CDR1 is LNHNV and CDR2 YYDKDF (reference sequence). V gave up 0 bases and J gave up 6 bases, with 6 bases separating them. This CDR3 has 13 residues. This CDR3 reads CATSREGGQPQHF. For the CDR3, the DNA is TGTGCCACCAGCAGAGAAGGGGGTCAGCCCCAGCATTTT.

V is TRBV9 and J is TRBJ2-2, with 13 bases aligning to TRBD2. The ends lost 3 bases at V and 6 bases at J; junction bases unmatched: 5. The CDR3 totals 16 residues. Germline lookup yields CDR1 SGDLS and CDR2 YYNGEE. Written as DNA, the CDR3 is TGTGCCAGCAGCGGACTAACTAGCGGGGGGGCCGGGGAGCTGTTTTTT. Translated: CASSGLTSGGAGELFF.